The table lists the clone carrying this T cell receptor beta chain with many counts. The antigen is unknown. The data were obtained in a study of T cells in Graves' hyperthyroidism and ophthalmopathy. Study-level information: Specimen type is peripheral blood, collected at initial diagnosis prior to any treatment. General study points: Ophthalmopathy was distinguished from stable hyperthyroidism by 13 V-J signatures.

Germline CDR1 reads SGHDT; CDR2 reads YYEEEE. Trimming removed 4 bases from V and 5 bases from J; junction bases left unmatched: 5. CDR3 size: 15 residues. RNA transcripts served as the template for amplifying TCR beta CDR3 regions. The HTBI primer set served for first-round RT-PCR of the TCR CDR3. In TCRdb, the multiplex PCR reads were re-called with MiXCR into one record per CDR3 protein. Of about 200,000 distinct CDR3 sequences in the sample, about a sixth are singletons; the top ten hold around 50%. The sample consisted of blood. The receptor was isolated from a man aged 50 to 60 with Graves' hyperthyroidism. This chain connects TRBV5-6 to TRBJ2-5, with 13 nucleotides matching TRBD2. Written as DNA, the CDR3 is TGTGCCAGCAGCCACGGGACTAGCGGGATGGAGACCCAGTACTTC. This sequence encodes CASSHGTSGMETQYF.